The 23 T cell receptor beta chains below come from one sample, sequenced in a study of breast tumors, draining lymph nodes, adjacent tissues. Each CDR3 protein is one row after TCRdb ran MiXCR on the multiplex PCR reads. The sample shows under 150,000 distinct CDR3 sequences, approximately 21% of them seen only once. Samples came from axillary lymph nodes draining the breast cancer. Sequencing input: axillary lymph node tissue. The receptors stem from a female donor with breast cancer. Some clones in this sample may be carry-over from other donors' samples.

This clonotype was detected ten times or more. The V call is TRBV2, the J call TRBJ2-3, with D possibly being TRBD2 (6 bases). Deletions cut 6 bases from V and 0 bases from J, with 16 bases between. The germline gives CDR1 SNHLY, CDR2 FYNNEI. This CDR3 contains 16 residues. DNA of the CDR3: TGTGCCAGCAGCGAACCTGGACTAATGAGCACAGATACGCAGTATTTT. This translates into CASSEPGLMSTDTQYF.

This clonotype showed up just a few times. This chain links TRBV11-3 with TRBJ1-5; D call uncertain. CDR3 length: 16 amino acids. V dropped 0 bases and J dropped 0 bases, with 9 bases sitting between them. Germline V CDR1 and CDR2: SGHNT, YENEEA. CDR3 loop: CASSLEDSYSNQPQHF. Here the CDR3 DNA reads TGTGCCAGCAGCTTAGAAGACTCCTATAGCAATCAGCCCCAGCATTTT.

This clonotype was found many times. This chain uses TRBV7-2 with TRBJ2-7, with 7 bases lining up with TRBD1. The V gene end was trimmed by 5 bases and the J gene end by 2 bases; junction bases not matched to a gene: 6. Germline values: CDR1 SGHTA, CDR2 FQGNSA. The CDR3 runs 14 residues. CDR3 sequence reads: CASSPTGTAYEQYF. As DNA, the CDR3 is TGTGCCAGCAGCCCCACCGGGACAGCCTACGAGCAGTACTTC.

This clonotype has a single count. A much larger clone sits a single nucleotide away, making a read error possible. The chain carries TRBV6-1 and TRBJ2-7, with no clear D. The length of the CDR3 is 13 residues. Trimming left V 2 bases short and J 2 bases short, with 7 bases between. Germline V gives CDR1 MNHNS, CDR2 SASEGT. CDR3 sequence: CASSEPPPYEQYF. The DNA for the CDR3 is TGTGCCAGCAGTGAACCCCCGCCCTACGAGCAGTACTTC.

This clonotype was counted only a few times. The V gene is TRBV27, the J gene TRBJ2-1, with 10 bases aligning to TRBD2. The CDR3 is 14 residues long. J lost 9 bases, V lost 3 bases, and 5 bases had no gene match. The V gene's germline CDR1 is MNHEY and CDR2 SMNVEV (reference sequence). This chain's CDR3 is CASSFTSSGSEQFF. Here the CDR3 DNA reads TGTGCCAGCAGTTTTACGTCTAGCGGGAGTGAGCAGTTCTTC.

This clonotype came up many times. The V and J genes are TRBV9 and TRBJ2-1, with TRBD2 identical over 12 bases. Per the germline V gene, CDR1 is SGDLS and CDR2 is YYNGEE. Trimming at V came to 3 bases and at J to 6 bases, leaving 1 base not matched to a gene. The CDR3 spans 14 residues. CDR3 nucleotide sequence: TGTGCCAGCAGCGGGACTAGCGGGATCAATGAGCAGTTCTTC. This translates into CASSGTSGINEQFF.

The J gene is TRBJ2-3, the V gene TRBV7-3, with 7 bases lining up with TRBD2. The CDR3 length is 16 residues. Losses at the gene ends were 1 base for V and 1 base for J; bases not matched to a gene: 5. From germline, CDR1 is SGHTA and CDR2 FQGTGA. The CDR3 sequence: CASSLIFLAGTDTQYF. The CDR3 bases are TGTGCCAGCAGCTTAATCTTTCTAGCGGGCACAGATACGCAGTATTTT.

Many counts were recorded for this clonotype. The CDR3 reads CATKTSGSTNEQFF. The CDR3 DNA follows: TGTGCCACCAAGACTAGCGGGAGCACCAATGAGCAGTTCTTC. This chain connects TRBV19 to TRBJ2-1, with 12 positions matching TRBD2. The V gene's germline CDR1 is LNHDA and CDR2 SQIVND (reference sequence). J gave up 6 bases and V 10 bases, and 7 bases lay outside the gene matches. The CDR3 has 14 residues. The whole variable domain, remainder taken from reference TRBV19 and TRBJ2-1, is DGGITQSPKYLFRKEGQNVTLSCEQNLNHDAMYWYRQDPGQGLRLIYYSQIVNDFQKGDIAEGYSVSREKKESFPLTVTSAQKNPTAFYLCATKTSGSTNEQFFGPGTRLTVL.

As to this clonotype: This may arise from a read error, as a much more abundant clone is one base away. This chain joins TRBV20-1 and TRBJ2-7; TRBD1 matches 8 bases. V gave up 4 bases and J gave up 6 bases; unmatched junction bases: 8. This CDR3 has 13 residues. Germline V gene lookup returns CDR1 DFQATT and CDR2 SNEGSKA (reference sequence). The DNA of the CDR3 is TGCAGTGCTACAGGGGGCGCCACCTGCGAGCAGTACTTC. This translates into CSATGGATCEQYF.

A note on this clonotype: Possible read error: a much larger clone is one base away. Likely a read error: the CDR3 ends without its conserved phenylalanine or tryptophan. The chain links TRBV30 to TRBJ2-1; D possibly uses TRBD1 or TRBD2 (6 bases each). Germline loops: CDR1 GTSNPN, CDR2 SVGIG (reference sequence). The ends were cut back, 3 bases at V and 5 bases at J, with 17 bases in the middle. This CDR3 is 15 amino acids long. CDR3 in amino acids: CAWRRGEIGNNEQFL. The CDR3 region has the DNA TGTGCCTGGAGAAGGGGGGAGATAGGGAACAATGAGCAGTTCCTC.

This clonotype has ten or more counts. The CDR3, as DNA: TGCAGTGCTTGGACTAGCGGGAGTCTCTACAATGAGCAGTTCTTC. Its translation is CSAWTSGSLYNEQFF. V is TRBV20-1 and J is TRBJ2-1; 13 bases are shared with TRBD2. The V and J ends lost 5 bases and 3 bases, in that order; junction bases with no gene match: 4. This CDR3 is 15 amino acids long. Germline values: CDR1 DFQATT, CDR2 SNEGSKA (reference sequence).

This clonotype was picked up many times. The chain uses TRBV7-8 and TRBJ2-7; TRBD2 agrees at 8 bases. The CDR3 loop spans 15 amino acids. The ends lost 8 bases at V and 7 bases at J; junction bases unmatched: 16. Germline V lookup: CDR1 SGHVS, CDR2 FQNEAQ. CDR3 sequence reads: CASAKTSGPSREQYF. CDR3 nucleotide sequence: TGTGCCAGCGCTAAAACTAGCGGCCCAAGTAGGGAGCAGTACTTC.

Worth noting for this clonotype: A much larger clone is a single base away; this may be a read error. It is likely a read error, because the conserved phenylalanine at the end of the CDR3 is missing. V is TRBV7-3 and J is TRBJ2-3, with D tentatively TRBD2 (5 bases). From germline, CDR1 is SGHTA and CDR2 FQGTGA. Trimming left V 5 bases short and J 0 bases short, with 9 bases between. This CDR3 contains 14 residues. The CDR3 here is CASSEGLSTDTQYL. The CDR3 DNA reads TGTGCCAGCAGCGAGGGTCTAAGCACAGATACGCAGTATTTA.

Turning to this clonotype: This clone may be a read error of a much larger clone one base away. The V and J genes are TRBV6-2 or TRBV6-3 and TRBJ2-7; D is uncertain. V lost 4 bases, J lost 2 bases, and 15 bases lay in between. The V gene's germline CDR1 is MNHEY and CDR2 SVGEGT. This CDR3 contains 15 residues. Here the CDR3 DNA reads TGTGCCAGCAGTTTGGGGAAAACGAGCGCCTACGAGCAGTACTTC. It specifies CASSLGKTSAYEQYF.

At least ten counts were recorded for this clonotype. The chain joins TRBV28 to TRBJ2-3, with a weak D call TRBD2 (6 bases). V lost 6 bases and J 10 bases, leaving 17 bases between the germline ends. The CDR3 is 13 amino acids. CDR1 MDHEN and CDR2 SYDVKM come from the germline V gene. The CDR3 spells CASSSTPGTSQYF. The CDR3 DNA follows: TGTGCCAGCAGCAGCACCCCCGGGACTTCGCAGTATTTT.

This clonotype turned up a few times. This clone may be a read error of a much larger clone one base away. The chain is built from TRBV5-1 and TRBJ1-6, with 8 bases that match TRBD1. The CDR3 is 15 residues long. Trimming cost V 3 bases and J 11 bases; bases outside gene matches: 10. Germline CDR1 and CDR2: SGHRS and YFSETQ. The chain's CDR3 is CASSSEGQDKPPLHF. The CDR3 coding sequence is TGCGCCAGCAGCTCCGAGGGACAGGACAAGCCACCCCTCCACTTT.

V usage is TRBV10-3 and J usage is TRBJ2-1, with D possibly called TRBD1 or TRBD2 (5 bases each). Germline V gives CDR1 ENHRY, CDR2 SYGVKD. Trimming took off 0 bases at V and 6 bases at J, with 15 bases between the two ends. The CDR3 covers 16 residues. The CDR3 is CAISESVGTSLNEQFF. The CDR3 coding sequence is TGTGCCATCAGTGAGTCGGTCGGGACCTCTCTCAATGAGCAGTTCTTC.

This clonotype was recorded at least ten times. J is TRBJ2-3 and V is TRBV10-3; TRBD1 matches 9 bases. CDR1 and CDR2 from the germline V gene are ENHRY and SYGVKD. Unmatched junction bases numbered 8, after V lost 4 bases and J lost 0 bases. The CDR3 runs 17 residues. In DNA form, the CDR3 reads TGTGCCATCAGTGCGCGTGGGGGACAGGGAAGCACAGATACGCAGTATTTT. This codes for CAISARGGQGSTDTQYF.

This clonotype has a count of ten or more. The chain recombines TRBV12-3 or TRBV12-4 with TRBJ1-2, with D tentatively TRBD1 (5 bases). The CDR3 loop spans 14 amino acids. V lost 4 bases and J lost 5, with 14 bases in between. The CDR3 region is CASSSSRGRYGYTF. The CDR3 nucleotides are TGTGCCAGCAGTTCCTCCCGGGGCAGGTATGGCTACACCTTC.

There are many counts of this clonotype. The CDR3 DNA reads TGTGCCAGCAGCGTAGGGGAGTACAATGAGCAGTTCTTC. Protein: CASSVGEYNEQFF. The chain recombines TRBV9 with TRBJ2-1; a weak D match, TRBD2 (5 bases). Trimming pared 0 bases from V and 4 bases from J, leaving 5 bases between. CDR3 size: 13 residues. Germline CDR1 reads SGDLS; CDR2 reads YYNGEE.

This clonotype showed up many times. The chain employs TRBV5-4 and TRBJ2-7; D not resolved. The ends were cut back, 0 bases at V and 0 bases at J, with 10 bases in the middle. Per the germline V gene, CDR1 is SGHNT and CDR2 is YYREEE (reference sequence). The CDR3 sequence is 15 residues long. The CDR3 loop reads CASSLAGLRSYEQYF. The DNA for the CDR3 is TGTGCCAGCAGCTTGGCCGGGCTCCGCTCCTACGAGCAGTACTTC.

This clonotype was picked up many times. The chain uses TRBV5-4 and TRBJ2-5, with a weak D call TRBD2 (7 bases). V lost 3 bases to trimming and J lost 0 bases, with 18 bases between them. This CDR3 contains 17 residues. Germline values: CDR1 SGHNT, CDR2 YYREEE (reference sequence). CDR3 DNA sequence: TGTGCCAGCAGCTCCATAGGCGGGGGCCTTAACCAAGAGACCCAGTACTTC. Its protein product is CASSSIGGGLNQETQYF.

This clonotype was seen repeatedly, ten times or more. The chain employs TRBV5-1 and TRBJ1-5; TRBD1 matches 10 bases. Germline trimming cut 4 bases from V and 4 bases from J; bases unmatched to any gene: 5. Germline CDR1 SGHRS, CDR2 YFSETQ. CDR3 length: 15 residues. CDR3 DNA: TGCGCCAGCAGCCTGGACAGGGGGAGTAATCAGCCCCAGCATTTT. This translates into CASSLDRGSNQPQHF.